The following is a TCR beta chain sequence with its context. Its antigen is still unknown. This sample is drawn from a study of beta chain features in type 1 diabetes. As for the study in general: The examined sorted cells totaled roughly 110,000,000 across samples. Whole-study findings and limits: Moderately but significantly shorter TCRB CDR3s were found in Type 1 diabetes patients in all four CD4+ subsets.

The whole isolated RNA underwent reverse transcription, so sequencing captured expressed TCRB transcripts. Clones were read by immunoSEQ multiplex PCR, and TCRdb kept only the in-frame ones, dropping some. Of 220,000 or so clones listed, about 70% are singletons. Sorting with CD45RO/CCR7/CD25/CD127/CD95/CD27 yielded naive, central memory, regulatory and stem-like memory CD4+ cells. V shed 4 bases, J shed 0 bases, and the junction held 4 bases outside the gene matches. Germline assignment: CDR1 MGHDK and CDR2 SYGVNS. CDR3 length: 17 residues. The sequence was obtained from a man aged 25 to 40 in good health. Sequencing was carried out using naive CD4+ T cells from blood. The chain links TRBV25-1 to TRBJ2-3, with 13 bases fitting TRBD2. The CDR3 is CASSGGLAGTSTDTQYF. CDR3 nucleotide sequence: TGTGCCAGCAGTGGGGGACTAGCGGGGACCAGCACAGATACGCAGTATTTT.